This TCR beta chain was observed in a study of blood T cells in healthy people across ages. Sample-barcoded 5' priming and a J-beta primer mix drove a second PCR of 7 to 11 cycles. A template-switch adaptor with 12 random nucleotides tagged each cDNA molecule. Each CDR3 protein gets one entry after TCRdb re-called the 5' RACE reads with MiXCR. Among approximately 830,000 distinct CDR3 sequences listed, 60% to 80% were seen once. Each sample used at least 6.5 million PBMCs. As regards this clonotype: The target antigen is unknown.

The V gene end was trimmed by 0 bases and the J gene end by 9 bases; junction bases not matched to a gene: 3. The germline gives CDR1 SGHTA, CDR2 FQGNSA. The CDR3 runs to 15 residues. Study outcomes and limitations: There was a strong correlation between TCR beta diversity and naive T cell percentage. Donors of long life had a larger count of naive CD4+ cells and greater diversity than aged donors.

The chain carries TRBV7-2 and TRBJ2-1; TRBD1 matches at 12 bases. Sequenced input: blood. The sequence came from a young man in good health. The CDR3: CASSLAGQGAAEQFF. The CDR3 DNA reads TGTGCCAGCAGCTTAGCGGGACAGGGGGCAGCTGAGCAGTTCTTC.